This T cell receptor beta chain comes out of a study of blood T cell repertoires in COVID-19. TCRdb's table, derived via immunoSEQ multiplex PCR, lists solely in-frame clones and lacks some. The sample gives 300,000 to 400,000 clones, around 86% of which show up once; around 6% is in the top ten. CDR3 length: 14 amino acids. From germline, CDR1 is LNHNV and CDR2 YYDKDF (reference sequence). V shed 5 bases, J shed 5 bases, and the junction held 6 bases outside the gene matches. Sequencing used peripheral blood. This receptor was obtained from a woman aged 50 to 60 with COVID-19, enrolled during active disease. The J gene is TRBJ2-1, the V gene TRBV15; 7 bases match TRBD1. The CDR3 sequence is CATSPDRVNNEQFF. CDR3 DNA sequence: TGTGCCACCAGCCCCGACAGGGTGAACAATGAGCAGTTCTTC.